The 18 T cell receptor beta chains listed next were all sequenced from one sample in a study of T cell responses to AZD1222 COVID-19 vaccine (dated by TCRdb to 2020 to 2022). Library construction relied on the immunoSEQ multiplex PCR assay. Sourced from immuneACCESS, this table was stored by TCRdb with only in-frame sequences that have V and J called. A share of the clones is absent; for the studies checked, an unresolved V gene accounts for under half, and the remainder has no known explanation. For this sample the table gives about 270,000 clones, of which approximately 94% were detected only once. The ten largest make up around 0.6% of the sample. The sample's time point label, in plain terms: about 28 days (+/-7) after the second vaccine dose. The sequenced sample was peripheral blood, obtained 28 days after the second AZD1222 dose. These receptors came from an adult who received the AZD1222 COVID-19 vaccine.

The chain employs TRBV19 and TRBJ1-5; TRBD1 might be the D (6 bases). The CDR3 is 15 residues long. Germline CDR1 is LNHDA and CDR2 is SQIVND (reference sequence). Trimming removed 7 bases at V and 2 bases at J, with 15 bases between. CDR3 region: CASKQGVGGNQPQHF. The DNA for the CDR3 is TGTGCCAGTAAACAGGGAGTAGGAGGCAATCAGCCCCAGCATTTT.

This clone is a singleton in its sample. V usage is TRBV10-2 and J usage is TRBJ2-5; 7 bases map to TRBD2. With V trimmed by 5 bases and J by 0 bases, 9 bases remained unmatched. Germline-derived CDR1 and CDR2 are WSHSY and SAAADI. The CDR3 length is 16 residues. CDR3 amino acids: CASSPRGSAYQETQYF. The CDR3 DNA is TGCGCCAGCAGTCCCCGCGGGAGCGCCTACCAAGAGACCCAGTACTTC.

The chain carries TRBV6-1 and TRBJ1-5; D unclear. The germline V and J ends were trimmed by 0 bases and 0 bases, with 3 bases remaining between them. Germline V gene data show CDR1 as MNHNS and CDR2 as SASEGT. There are 14 residues in the CDR3. The CDR3 here is CASSEASSNQPQHF. The CDR3 coding sequence is TGTGCCAGCAGTGAAGCAAGTAGCAATCAGCCCCAGCATTTT.

This rearrangement joins TRBV2 to TRBJ2-2; a possible D gene is TRBD1 (6 bases). The V gene's germline CDR1 is SNHLY and CDR2 FYNNEI. This CDR3 is 14 amino acids long. Trimming cost V 5 bases and J 6 bases, with 13 bases left between them. The CDR3 DNA reads TGTGCCAGCAGTCTCGAGGACAGACCCGGGGAGCTGTTTTTT. It is translated as CASSLEDRPGELFF.

The J gene is TRBJ2-5, the V gene TRBV7-9; unclear D gene. This CDR3 is built from 11 residues. Germline CDR1 is SEHNR and CDR2 is FQNEAQ (reference sequence). Trimming pared 4 bases from V and 5 bases from J, leaving 5 bases between. The CDR3 loop reads CASSSWETQYF. Here the CDR3 DNA reads TGTGCCAGCAGCTCCTGGGAGACCCAGTACTTC.

This clone showed up just once. This sequence joins TRBV10-3 and TRBJ2-7, with D maybe TRBD1 (6 bases). The ends were cut back, 1 base at V and 5 bases at J, with 12 bases in the middle. There are 14 residues in the CDR3. CDR1 and CDR2 from the germline V gene are ENHRY and SYGVKD. The CDR3 bases are TGTGCCATCAGTGAGTACGACAGGTCTCACGAGCAGTACTTC. Amino acid sequence: CAISEYDRSHEQYF.

V gene TRBV28 combines with J gene TRBJ1-2, with 11 bases fitting TRBD1. Germline trimming cut 5 bases from V and 7 bases from J; bases unmatched to any gene: 6. Germline CDR1 reads MDHEN; CDR2 reads SYDVKM. The length of the CDR3 is 14 residues. CDR3 loop: CASSPSDRGPGYTF. CDR3 nucleotides: TGTGCCAGCAGTCCCTCGGACAGGGGGCCTGGCTACACCTTC.

The V gene is TRBV7-9, the J gene TRBJ2-6; D is ambiguous. Deletions cut 4 bases from V and 2 bases from J, with 12 bases between. This CDR3 region has 16 residues. Germline V gene data show CDR1 as SEHNR and CDR2 as FQNEAQ (reference sequence). CDR3 DNA: TGTGCCAGCAGCTCGGTGGGTAGTACTGGGGCCAACGTCCTGACTTTC. Translation: CASSSVGSTGANVLTF.

The chain links TRBV18 to TRBJ2-2; the match to TRBD1 covers 9 bases. The CDR3 runs to 16 residues. With V trimmed by 0 bases and J by 4 bases, 3 bases remained unmatched. CDR1 is KGHSH and CDR2 is LQKENI in the germline V gene. This CDR3 reads CASSPPRTGVTGELFF. CDR3 nucleotides: TGTGCCAGCTCACCACCCAGGACAGGGGTCACCGGGGAGCTGTTTTTT.

This clone was seen only once. V and J are TRBV28 and TRBJ2-7; possibly TRBD2 for D (6 bases). The V and J ends lost 5 bases and 0 bases respectively, with 17 bases between them. CDR3 length equals 16 residues. Germline V gene sequence: CDR1 MDHEN, CDR2 SYDVKM. In DNA form, the CDR3 reads TGTGCCAGCAGTCCCGAGCACGGGGGACTCTCCTACGAGCAGTACTTC. Translating gives CASSPEHGGLSYEQYF.

V gene TRBV18 combines with J gene TRBJ2-1, with D unclear. In germline, CDR1 is KGHSH, CDR2 LQKENI. The V and J ends lost 0 bases and 6 bases respectively, with 9 bases between them. The CDR3 sequence is 14 residues long. CDR3 sequence reads: CASSPPGLPNEQFF. The DNA of the CDR3 is TGTGCCAGCTCACCACCCGGGCTACCCAATGAGCAGTTCTTC.

The chain links TRBV10-3 to TRBJ2-7; TRBD1 matches 9 bases. The CDR3 length is 12 residues. Germline values: CDR1 ENHRY, CDR2 SYGVKD. Unmatched junction bases numbered 8, after V lost 6 bases and J lost 11 bases. This CDR3 is CAIRETGGGEYF. CDR3 DNA: TGTGCCATCAGGGAGACAGGGGGAGGGGAGTACTTC.

J is TRBJ2-1 and V is TRBV19; 8 positions agree with TRBD1. V trimming: 2 bases; J trimming: 8 bases; junction bases outside the gene matches: 11. Germline values: CDR1 LNHDA, CDR2 SQIVND (reference sequence). CDR3 length: 16 amino acids. The chain's CDR3 is CASSIRGRGLQDEQFF. CDR3 DNA sequence: TGTGCCAGTAGTATAAGAGGCAGGGGGCTGCAGGATGAGCAGTTCTTC.

The sample holds one count of this clone. V and J are TRBV5-1 and TRBJ2-3, with 8 bases aligning to TRBD1. Per germline, CDR1 SGHRS and CDR2 YFSETQ. This CDR3 spans 15 amino acids. Losses at the gene ends were 0 bases for V and 10 bases for J; bases not matched to a gene: 10. The CDR3 coding sequence is TGCGCCAGCAGCTTGGCCGGGACAGGAGAAGCCCCGCAGTATTTT. Translated: CASSLAGTGEAPQYF.

V gene TRBV21-1 combines with J gene TRBJ2-6. TRBV21-1 constitutes a pseudogene. The CDR3 sequence is 14 residues long. The CDR3 sequence: CASSKGSGANVLTF. The CDR3 DNA reads as TGTGCCAGCAGCAAGGGGTCTGGGGCCAACGTCCTGACTTTC.

The rearrangement joins TRBV2 to TRBJ2-2; unclear D gene. V gave up 4 bases and J gave up 1 base, with 7 bases separating them. Germline CDR1 and CDR2: SNHLY and FYNNEI. This CDR3 has 14 residues. The CDR3 reads CASSVKVNTGELFF. CDR3 DNA: TGTGCCAGCAGTGTCAAGGTGAACACCGGGGAGCTGTTTTTT.

This chain joins TRBV10-3 and TRBJ2-2; D is possibly TRBD2 (6 bases). The CDR3 runs 14 residues. Germline CDR1 reads ENHRY; CDR2 reads SYGVKD. Trimming took 6 bases from V and 5 from J, leaving 13 bases between them. The CDR3 DNA sequence: TGTGCCATCAGGGAGGGCCCCGATACCGGGGAGCTGTTTTTT. Residues: CAIREGPDTGELFF.

This clone occurred once. The rearrangement uses TRBV19 and TRBJ2-3, with TRBD1 identical over 10 bases. Trimming cost V 5 bases and J 5 bases; bases outside gene matches: 4. Germline loops: CDR1 LNHDA, CDR2 SQIVND (reference sequence). The CDR3 is 14 amino acids. CDR3: CASSARTGGDTQYF. DNA for the CDR3: TGTGCCAGTAGTGCCCGGACAGGGGGAGATACGCAGTATTTT.